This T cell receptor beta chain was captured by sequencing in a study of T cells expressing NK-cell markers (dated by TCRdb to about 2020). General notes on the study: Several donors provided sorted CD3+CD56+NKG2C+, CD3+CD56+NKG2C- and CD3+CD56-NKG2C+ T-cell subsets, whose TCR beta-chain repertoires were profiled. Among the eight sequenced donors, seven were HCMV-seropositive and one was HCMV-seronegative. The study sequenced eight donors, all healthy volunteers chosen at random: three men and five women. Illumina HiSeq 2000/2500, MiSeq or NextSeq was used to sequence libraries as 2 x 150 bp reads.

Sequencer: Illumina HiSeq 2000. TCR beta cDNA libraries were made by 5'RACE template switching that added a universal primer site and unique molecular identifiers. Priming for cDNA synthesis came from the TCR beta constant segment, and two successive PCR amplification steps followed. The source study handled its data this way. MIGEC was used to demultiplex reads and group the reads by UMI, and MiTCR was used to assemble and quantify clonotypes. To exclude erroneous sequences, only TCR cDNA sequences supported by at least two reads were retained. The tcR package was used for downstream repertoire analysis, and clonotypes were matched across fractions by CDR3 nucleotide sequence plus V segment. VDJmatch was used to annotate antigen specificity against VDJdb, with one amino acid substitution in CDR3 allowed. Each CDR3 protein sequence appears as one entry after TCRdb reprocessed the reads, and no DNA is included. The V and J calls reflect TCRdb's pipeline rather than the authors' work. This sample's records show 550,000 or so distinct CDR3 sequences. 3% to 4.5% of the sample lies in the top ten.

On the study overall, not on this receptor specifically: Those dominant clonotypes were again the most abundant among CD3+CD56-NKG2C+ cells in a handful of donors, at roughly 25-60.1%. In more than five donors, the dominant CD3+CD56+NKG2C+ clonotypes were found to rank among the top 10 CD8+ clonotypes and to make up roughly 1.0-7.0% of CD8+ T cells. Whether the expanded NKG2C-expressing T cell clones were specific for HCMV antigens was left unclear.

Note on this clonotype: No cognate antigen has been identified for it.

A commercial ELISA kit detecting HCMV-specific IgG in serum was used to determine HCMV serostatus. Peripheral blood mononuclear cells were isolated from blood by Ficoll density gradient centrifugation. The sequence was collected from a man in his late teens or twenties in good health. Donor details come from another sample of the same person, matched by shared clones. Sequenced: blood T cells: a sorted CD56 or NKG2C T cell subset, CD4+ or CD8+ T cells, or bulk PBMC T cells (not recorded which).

The CDR3 amino acid sequence is: CASSWRANTGELFF. In this chain, TRBV6-2 or TRBV6-3 is recombined with TRBJ2-2; the D call from TCRdb, TRBD2, cannot be confirmed without DNA. CDR1 MNHEY and CDR2 SVGEGT are derived from the germline V gene. Its CDR3 holds 14 amino acids, cysteine through phenylalanine. Nucleotide data are not available.